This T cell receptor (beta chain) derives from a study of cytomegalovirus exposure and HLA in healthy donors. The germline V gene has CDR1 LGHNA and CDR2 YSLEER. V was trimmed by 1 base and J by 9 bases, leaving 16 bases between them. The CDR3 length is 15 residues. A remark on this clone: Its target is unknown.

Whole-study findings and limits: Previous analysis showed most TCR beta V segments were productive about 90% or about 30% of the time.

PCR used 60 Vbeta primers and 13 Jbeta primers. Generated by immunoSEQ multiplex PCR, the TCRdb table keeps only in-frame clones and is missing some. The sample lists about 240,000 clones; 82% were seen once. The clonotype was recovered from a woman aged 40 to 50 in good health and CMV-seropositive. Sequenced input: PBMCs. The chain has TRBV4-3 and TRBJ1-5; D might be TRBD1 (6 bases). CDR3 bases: TGCGCCAGCAGCCAAGGCTGGACGGGAGGGGGGCCCCAGCATTTT. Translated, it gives CASSQGWTGGGPQHF.